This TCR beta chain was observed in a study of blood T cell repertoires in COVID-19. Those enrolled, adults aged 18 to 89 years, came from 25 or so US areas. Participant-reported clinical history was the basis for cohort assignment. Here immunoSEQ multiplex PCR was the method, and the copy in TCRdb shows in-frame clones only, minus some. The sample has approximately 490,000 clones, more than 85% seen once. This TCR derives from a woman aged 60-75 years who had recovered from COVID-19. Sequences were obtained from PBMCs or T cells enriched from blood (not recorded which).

CDR3 sequence (DNA): TGTGCCATCAGTAGGGGCGTGGGATTCACAGATACGCAGTATTTT. This sequence encodes CAISRGVGFTDTQYF. The V gene is TRBV10-3, the J gene TRBJ2-3, with D possibly TRBD1 on 5 matching bases. V was trimmed by 5 bases and J by 2 bases, leaving 14 bases between them. This CDR3 spans 15 amino acids. Germline CDR1 reads ENHRY; CDR2 reads SYGVKD.